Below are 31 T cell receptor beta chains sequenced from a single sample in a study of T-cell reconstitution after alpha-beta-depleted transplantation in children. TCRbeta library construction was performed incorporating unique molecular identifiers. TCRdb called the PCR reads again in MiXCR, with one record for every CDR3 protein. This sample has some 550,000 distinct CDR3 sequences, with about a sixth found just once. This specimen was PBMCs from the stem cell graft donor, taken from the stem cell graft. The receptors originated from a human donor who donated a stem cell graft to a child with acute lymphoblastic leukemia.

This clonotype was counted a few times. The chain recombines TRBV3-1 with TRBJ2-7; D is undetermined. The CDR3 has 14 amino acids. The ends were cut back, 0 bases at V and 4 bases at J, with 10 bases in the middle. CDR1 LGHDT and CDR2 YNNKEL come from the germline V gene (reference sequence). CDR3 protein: CASSQDRDGYEQYF. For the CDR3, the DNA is TGTGCCAGCAGCCAAGATCGAGATGGGTACGAGCAGTACTTC.

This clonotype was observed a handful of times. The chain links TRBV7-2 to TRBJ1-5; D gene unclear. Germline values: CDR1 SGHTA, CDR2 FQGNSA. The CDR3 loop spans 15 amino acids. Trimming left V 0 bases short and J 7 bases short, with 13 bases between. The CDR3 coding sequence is TGTGCCAGCAGCTTAGCTCTTCGGGTGGGGCAGCCCCAGCATTTT. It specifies CASSLALRVGQPQHF. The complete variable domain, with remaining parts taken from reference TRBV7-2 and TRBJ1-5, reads GAGVSQSPSNKVTEKGKDVELRCDPISGHTALYWYRQSLGQGLEFLIYFQGNSAPDKSGLPSDRFSAERTGGSVSTLTIQRTQQEDSAVYLCASSLALRVGQPQHFGDGTRLSIL.

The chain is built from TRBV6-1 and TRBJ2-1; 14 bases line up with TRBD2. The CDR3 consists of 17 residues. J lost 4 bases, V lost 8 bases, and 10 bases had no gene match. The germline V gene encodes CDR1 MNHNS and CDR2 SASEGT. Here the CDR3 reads CASGTSGRTAGYNEQFF. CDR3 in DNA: TGTGCCAGCGGGACTAGCGGGAGAACTGCGGGATACAATGAGCAGTTCTTC.

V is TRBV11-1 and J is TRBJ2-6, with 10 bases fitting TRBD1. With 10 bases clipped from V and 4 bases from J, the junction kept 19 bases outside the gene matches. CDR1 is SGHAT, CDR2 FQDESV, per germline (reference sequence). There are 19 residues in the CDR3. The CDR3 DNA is TGTGCCATGTCTTCGCGGGACAGGGGTCTAGGGCCGGGGGCCAACGTCCTGACTTTC. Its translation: CAMSSRDRGLGPGANVLTF.

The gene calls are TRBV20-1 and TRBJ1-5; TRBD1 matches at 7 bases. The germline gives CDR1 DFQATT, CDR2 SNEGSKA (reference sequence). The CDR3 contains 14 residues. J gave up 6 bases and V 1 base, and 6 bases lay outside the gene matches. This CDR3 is CSARARQGSQPQHF. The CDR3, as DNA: TGCAGTGCTAGAGCCCGACAGGGAAGTCAGCCCCAGCATTTT.

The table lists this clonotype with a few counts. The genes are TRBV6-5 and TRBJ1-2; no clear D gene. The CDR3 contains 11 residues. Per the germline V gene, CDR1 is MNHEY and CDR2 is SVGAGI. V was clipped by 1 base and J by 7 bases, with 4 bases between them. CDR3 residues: CASSYLGGYTF. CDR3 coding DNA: TGTGCCAGCAGTTACTTGGGTGGCTACACCTTC.

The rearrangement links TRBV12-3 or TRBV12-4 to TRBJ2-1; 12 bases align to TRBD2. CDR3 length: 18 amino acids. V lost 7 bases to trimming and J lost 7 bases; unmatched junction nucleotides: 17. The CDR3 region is CASTFGLLAGGVLNEQFF. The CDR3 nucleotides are TGTGCCAGCACCTTCGGGCTCCTAGCGGGAGGGGTATTGAATGAGCAGTTCTTC.

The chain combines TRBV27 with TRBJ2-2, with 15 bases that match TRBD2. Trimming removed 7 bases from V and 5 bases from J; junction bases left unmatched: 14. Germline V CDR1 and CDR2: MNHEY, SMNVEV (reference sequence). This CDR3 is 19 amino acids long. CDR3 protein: CASTRGTGTSGRLTGELFF. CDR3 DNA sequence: TGTGCCAGCACGAGGGGGACAGGGACTAGCGGGAGGTTAACCGGGGAGCTGTTTTTT.

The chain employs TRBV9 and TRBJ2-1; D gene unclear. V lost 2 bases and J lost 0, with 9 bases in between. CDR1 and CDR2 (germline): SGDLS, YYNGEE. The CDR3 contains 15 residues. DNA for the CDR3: TGTGCCAGCAGCGTCACAGCGAGCTCCTACAATGAGCAGTTCTTC. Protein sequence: CASSVTASSYNEQFF.

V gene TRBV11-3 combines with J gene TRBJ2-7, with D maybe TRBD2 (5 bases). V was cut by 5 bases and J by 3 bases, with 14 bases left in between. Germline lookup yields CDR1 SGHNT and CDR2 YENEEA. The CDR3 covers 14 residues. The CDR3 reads CASSDWNEGYEQYF. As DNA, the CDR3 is TGTGCCAGCAGCGACTGGAATGAGGGCTACGAGCAGTACTTC.

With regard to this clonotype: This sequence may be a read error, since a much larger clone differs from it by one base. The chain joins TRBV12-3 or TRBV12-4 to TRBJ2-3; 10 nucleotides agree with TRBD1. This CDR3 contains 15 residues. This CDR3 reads CASSSGTGDTGTQYF. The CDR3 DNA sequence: TGTGCCAGCAGTTCCGGGACAGGGGACACAGGTACGCAGTATTTT.

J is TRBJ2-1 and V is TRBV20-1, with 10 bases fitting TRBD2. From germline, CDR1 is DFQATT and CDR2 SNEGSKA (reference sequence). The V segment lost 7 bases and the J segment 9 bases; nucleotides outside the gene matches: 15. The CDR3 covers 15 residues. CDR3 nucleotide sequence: TGCAGTGGCCCTAACCCTAGCGGGAGATTTGGTGAGCAGTTCTTC. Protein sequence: CSGPNPSGRFGEQFF.

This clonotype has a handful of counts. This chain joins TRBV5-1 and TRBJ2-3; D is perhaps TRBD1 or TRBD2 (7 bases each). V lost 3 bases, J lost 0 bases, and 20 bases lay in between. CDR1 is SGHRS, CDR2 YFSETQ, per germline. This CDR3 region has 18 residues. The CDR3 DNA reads TGCGCCAGCAGCTCCCCGTTGGGGGGGACAGCCAGCACAGATACGCAGTATTTT. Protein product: CASSSPLGGTASTDTQYF.

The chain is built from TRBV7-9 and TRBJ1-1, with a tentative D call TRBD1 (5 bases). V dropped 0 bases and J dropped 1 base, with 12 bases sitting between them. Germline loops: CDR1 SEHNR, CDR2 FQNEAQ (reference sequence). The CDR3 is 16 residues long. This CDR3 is CASSLATGSGNTEAFF. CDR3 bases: TGTGCCAGCAGCTTAGCTACAGGCTCCGGGAACACTGAAGCTTTCTTT.

The CDR3 region is CASRVWREESYEQYF. DNA of the CDR3: TGTGCCAGCAGGGTTTGGCGGGAGGAGTCCTACGAGCAGTACTTC. This sequence joins TRBV2 and TRBJ2-7; 8 positions match TRBD2. This CDR3 is built from 15 residues. CDR1 is SNHLY and CDR2 is FYNNEI in the germline V gene. After removal of 6 bases from V and 1 base from J, the junction contained 8 bases not matched to a gene. The variable domain in full, with the rest retrieved from reference TRBV2 and TRBJ2-7, is EPEVTQTPSHQVTQMGQEVILRCVPISNHLYFYWYRQILGQKVEFLVSFYNNEISEKSEIFDDQFSVERPDGSNFTLKIRSTKLEDSAMYFCASRVWREESYEQYFGPGTRLTVT.

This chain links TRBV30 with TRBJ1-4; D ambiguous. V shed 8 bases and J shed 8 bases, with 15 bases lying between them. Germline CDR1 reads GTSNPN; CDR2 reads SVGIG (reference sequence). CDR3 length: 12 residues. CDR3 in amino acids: CAAGPLEEKLFF. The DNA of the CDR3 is TGTGCCGCGGGCCCCCTCGAGGAAAAACTGTTTTTT.

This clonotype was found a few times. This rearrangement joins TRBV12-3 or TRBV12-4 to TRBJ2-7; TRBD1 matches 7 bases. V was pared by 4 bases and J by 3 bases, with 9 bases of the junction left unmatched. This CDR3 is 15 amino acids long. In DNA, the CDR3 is TGTGCCAGCAGTTCGCTTTACACAGGGGACTACGAGCAGTACTTC. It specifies CASSSLYTGDYEQYF.

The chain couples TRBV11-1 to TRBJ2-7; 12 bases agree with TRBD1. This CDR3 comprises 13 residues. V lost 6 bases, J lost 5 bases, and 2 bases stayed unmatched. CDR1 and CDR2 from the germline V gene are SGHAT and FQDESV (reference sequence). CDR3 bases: TGTGCCAGCAGGGGGACAGGGGGCCACGAGCAGTACTTC. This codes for CASRGTGGHEQYF. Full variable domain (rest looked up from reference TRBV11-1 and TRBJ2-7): EAEVAQSPRYKITEKSQAVAFWCDPISGHATLYWYRQILGQGPELLVQFQDESVVDDSQLPKDRFSAERLKGVDSTLKIQPAELGDSAMYLCASRGTGGHEQYFGPGTRLTVT.

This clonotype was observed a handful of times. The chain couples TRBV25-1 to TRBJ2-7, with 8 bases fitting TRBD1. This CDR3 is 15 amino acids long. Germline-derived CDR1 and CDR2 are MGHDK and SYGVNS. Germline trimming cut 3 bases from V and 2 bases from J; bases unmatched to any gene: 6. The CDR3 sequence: CASSDIRGPTYEQYF. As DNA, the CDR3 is TGTGCCAGCAGTGACATCAGGGGGCCTACCTACGAGCAGTACTTC.

The CDR3 DNA sequence: TGTGCCAGCTCACGGCAGAGTAACTACGAGCAGTACTTC. It is translated as CASSRQSNYEQYF. This chain connects TRBV18 to TRBJ2-7; D remains unclear. The CDR3 runs to 13 residues. Trimming removed 4 bases from V and 3 bases from J, with 10 bases in between. The germline V gene has CDR1 KGHSH and CDR2 LQKENI.

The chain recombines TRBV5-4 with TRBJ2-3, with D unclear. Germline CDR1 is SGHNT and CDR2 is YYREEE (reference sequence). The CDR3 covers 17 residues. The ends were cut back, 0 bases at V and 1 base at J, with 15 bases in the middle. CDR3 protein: CASSLDEEDGRTDTQYF. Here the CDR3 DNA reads TGTGCCAGCAGCTTGGACGAGGAAGACGGCCGCACAGATACGCAGTATTTT.

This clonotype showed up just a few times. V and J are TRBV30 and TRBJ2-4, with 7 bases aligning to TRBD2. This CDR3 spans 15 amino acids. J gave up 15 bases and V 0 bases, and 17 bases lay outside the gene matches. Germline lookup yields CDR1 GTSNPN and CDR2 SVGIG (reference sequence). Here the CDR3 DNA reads TGTGCCTGGAGTGTACAGGAGGCTCCCGGGAGGTGGTTGTACTTC. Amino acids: CAWSVQEAPGRWLYF.

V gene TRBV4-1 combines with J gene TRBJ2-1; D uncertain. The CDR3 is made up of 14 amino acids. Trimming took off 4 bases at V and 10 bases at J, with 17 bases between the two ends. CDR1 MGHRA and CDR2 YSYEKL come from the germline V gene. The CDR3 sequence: CASSLGLLDQEQFF. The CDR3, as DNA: TGCGCCAGCAGCCTCGGATTGCTCGATCAGGAGCAGTTCTTC.

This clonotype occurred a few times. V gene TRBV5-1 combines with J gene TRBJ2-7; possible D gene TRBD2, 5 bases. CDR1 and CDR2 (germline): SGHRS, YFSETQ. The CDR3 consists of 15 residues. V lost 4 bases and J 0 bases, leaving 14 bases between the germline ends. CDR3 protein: CASSRERISSYEQYF. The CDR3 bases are TGCGCCAGCAGCCGAGAGCGGATAAGCTCCTACGAGCAGTACTTC.

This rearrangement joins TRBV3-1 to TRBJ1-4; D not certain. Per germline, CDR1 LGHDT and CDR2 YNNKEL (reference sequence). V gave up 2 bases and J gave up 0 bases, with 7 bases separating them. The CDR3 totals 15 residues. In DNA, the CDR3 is TGTGCCAGCAGCCAATGGCGAGCAACTAATGAAAAACTGTTTTTT. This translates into CASSQWRATNEKLFF.

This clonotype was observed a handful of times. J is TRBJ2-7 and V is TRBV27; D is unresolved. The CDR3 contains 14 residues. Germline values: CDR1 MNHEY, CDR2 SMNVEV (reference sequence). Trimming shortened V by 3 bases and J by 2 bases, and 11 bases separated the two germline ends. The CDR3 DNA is TGTGCCAGCAGTTTCGCCGGAAACACCTACGAGCAGTACTTC. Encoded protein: CASSFAGNTYEQYF.

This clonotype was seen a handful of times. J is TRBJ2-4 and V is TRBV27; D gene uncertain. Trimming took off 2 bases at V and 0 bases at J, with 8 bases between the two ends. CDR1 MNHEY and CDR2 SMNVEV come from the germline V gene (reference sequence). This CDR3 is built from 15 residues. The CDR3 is CASSLSRVAKNIQYF. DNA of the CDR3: TGTGCCAGCAGTTTAAGTCGAGTAGCCAAAAACATTCAGTACTTC.

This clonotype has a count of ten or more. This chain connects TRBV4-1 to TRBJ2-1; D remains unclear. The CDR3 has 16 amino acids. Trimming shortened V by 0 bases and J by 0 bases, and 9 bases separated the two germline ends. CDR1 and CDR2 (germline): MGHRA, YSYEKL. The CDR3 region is CASSQEAESSYNEQFF. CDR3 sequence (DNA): TGCGCCAGCAGCCAAGAGGCGGAAAGCTCCTACAATGAGCAGTTCTTC.

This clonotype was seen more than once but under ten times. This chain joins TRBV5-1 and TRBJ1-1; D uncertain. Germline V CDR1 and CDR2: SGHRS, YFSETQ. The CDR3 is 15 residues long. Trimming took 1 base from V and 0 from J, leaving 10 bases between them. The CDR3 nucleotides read TGCGCCAGCAGCTTGAACTCTCGGCTGAACACTGAAGCTTTCTTT. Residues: CASSLNSRLNTEAFF.

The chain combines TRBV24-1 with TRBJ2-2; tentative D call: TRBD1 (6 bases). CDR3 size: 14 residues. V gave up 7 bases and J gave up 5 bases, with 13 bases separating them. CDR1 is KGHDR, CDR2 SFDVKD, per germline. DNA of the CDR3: TGTGCCACCAGATCGGGTACAGGGACCGGGGAGCTGTTTTTT. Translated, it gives CATRSGTGTGELFF.

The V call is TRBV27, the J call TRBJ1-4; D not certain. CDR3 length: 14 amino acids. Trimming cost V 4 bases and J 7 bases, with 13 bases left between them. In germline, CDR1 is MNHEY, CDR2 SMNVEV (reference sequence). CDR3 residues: CASSWRASGEKLFF. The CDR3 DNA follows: TGTGCCAGCAGTTGGAGGGCAAGCGGTGAAAAACTGTTTTTT.